The entry below describes one TCR beta chain. This specimen comes from a study of blood T cell repertoires in COVID-19. The CDR3 sequence is 15 residues long. The germline V gene has CDR1 SGHRS and CDR2 YFSETQ. Trimming removed 0 bases at V and 3 bases at J, with 11 bases between. Sequencing used immunoSEQ multiplex PCR; TCRdb keeps in-frame clones, though not all of them. The sample holds about 300,000 clones; around 87% are singletons and the top ten take about 1.2%. The chain joins TRBV5-1 to TRBJ2-3, with D hard to call. The source material was peripheral blood. The TCR originated in a man between 65 and 80 years old with acute or convalescent COVID-19. The CDR3 DNA reads TGCGCCAGCAGCTTGGAACCTCCTAAAACAGATACGCAGTATTTT. This translates into CASSLEPPKTDTQYF.